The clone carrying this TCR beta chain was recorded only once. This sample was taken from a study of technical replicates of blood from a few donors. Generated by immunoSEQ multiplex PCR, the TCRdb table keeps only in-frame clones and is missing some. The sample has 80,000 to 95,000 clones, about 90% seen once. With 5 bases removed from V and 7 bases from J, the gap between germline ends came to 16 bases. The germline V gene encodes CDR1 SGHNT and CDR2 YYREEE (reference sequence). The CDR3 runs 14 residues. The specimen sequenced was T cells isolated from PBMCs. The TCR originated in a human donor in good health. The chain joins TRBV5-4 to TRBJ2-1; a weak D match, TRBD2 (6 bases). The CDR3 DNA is TGTGCCAGCAGGAGGGGTGGGGGGAATAATGAGCAGTTCTTC. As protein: CASRRGGGNNEQFF.